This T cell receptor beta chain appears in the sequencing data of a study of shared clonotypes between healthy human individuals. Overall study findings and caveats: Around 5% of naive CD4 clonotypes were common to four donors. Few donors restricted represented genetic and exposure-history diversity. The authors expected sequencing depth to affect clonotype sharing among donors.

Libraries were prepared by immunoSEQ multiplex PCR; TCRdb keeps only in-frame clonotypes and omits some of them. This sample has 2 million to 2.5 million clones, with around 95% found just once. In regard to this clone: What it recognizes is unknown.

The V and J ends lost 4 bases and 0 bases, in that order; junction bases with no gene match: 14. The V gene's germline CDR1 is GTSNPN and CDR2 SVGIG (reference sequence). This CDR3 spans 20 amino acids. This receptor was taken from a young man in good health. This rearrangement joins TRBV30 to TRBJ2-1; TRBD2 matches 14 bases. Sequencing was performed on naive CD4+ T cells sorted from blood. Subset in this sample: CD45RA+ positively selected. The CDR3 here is CAWNLFRTSGGMSSYNEQFF. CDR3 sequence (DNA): TGTGCCTGGAACTTATTTCGGACTAGCGGGGGGATGAGCTCCTACAATGAGCAGTTCTTC. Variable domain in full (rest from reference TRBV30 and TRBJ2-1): SQTIHQWPATLVQPVGSPLSLECTVEGTSNPNLYWYRQAAGRGLQLLFYSVGIGQISSEVPQNLSASRPQDRQFILSSKKLLLSDSGFYLCAWNLFRTSGGMSSYNEQFFGPGTRLTVL.